This T cell receptor beta chain was identified during a study of regulatory T cells in long-lasting Graves disease. Study-wide points: Persistent Graves' patients showed a TCR diversity that was lower than that of newly diagnosed ones.

Regarding time point: newly diagnosed GD, antithyroid drugs for less than 3 months. After RNA was extracted from PBMCs, the TCR library was made from it. Looked up from germline, CDR1 is LNHDA and CDR2 is SQIVND (reference sequence). CDR3 size: 14 residues. Trimming cost V 1 base and J 4 bases, with 9 bases left between them. Assembly of TCR beta libraries relied on iRepertoire HTBI primers together with Arm-PCR of CDR3 regions. One entry per CDR3 protein, called by TCRdb with MiXCR from the multiplex PCR reads. The profile covers about 450,000 distinct CDR3 sequences, with around 15% appearing a single time and around a tenth taken by the ten largest. To note about this clonotype: Its cognate antigen is unknown.

In addition, the sample was reused for a study of T cells in Graves' hyperthyroidism and ophthalmopathy.

The source was peripheral blood mononuclear cells (PBMCs), collected at new diagnosis, from a patient treated with antithyroid drugs. The V gene is TRBV19, the J gene TRBJ2-3; unclear D gene. This TCR derives from a young woman with Graves disease. CDR3 amino acids: CASSIVRASDTQYF. CDR3 nucleotide sequence: TGTGCCAGTAGTATAGTAAGGGCCTCAGATACGCAGTATTTT.